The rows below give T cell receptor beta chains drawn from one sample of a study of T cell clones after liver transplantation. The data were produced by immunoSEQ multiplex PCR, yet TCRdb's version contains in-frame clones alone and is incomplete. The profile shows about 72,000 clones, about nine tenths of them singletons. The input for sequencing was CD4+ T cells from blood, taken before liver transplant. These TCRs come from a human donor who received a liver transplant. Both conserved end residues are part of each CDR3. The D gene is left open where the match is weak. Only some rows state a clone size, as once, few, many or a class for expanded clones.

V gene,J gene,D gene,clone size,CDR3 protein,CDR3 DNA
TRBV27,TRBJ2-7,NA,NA,CASSRGPTYEQYF,TGTGCCAGCAGTCGTGGGCCTACCTACGAGCAGTACTTC
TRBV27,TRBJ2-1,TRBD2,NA,CASSFASGRTSYNEQFF,TGTGCCAGCAGTTTTGCTAGCGGGAGGACTTCCTACAATGAGCAGTTCTTC
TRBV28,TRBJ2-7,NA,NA,CASSSPGTVKYEQYF,TGTGCCAGCAGTTCCCCCGGGACGGTTAAGTACGAGCAGTACTTC
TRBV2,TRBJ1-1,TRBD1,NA,CASRDRQGPNTEAFF,TGTGCCAGCAGGGACAGACAGGGGCCTAACACTGAAGCTTTCTTT
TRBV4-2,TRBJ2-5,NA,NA,CASSQRSERGGETQYF,TGTGCCAGCAGCCAAAGAAGCGAAAGAGGAGGGGAGACCCAGTACTTC
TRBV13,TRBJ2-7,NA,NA,CASSIIGNEQYF,TGTGCCAGCAGTATAATAGGAAACGAGCAGTACTTC
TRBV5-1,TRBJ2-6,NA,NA,CASSVGNSGANVLTF,TGCGCCAGCAGCGTAGGAAACTCTGGGGCCAACGTCCTGACTTTC
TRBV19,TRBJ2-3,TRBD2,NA,CASSIFGTSGDTQYF,TGTGCCAGTAGTATCTTCGGGACTAGCGGAGATACGCAGTATTTT
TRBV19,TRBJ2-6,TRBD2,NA,CASSIEGGAGANVLTF,TGTGCCAGTAGTATAGAGGGAGGGGCTGGGGCCAACGTCCTGACTTTC
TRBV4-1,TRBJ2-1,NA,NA,CASSQVKGAYNEQFF,TGCGCCAGCAGCCAAGTGAAGGGGGCCTACAATGAGCAGTTCTTC
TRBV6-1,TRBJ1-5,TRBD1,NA,CASSNQGAPEPQHF,TGTGCCAGCAGTAACCAGGGGGCGCCGGAGCCCCAGCATTTT
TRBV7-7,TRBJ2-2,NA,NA,CASSPGGGANTGELFF,TGTGCCAGCAGCCCTGGAGGAGGGGCGAACACCGGGGAGCTGTTTTTT
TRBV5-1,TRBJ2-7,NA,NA,CASSLNGGEQYF,TGCGCCAGCAGCTTGAACGGGGGCGAGCAGTACTTC
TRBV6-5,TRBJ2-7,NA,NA,CASSLGTMGEQYF,TGTGCCAGCAGTCTAGGGACAATGGGCGAGCAGTACTTC
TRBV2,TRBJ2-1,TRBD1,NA,CASSISQGAREQFF,TGTGCCAGCAGTATAAGTCAGGGGGCGCGTGAGCAGTTCTTC
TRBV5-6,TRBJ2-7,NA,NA,CASSPRSSYEQYF,TGTGCCAGCAGTCCGCGAAGCTCCTACGAGCAGTACTTC
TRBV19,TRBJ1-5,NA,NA,CASRLPQGPQHF,TGTGCCAGTAGGTTACCACAGGGCCCCCAGCATTTT
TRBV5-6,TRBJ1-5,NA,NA,CASSDTGAGDNQPQHF,TGTGCCAGCAGCGATACCGGGGCAGGGGACAATCAGCCCCAGCATTTT
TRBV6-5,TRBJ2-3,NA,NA,CASADHTDTQYF,TGTGCCAGCGCGGATCACACAGATACGCAGTATTTT
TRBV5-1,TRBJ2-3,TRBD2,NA,CASSRGLAGSSDLTEGQYF,TGCGCCAGCAGCCGGGGACTAGCGGGGAGCTCAGACCTTACCGAGGGGCAGTATTTT
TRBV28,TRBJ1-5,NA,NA,CASSLGAAEPQHF,TGTGCCAGCAGTTTAGGGGCCGCCGAACCCCAGCATTTT
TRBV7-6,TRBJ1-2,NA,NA,CASSPDSRYGYTF,TGTGCCAGCAGCCCGGACAGCCGCTATGGCTACACCTTC
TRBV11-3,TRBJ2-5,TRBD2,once,CASSKGTSGSSGETQYF,TGTGCCAGCAGCAAAGGGACTAGCGGGAGCTCTGGGGAGACCCAGTACTTC
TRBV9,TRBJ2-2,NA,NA,CASSVDPSANTGELFF,TGTGCCAGCAGCGTAGATCCCAGCGCTAACACCGGGGAGCTGTTTTTT
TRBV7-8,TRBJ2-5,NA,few,CASTQTDIMETQYF,TGTGCCAGCACCCAAACGGACATAATGGAGACCCAGTACTTC
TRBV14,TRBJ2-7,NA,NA,CASSQAGRNYEQYF,TGTGCCAGCAGCCAAGCCGGGAGAAACTACGAGCAGTACTTC
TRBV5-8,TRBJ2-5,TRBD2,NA,CASPRGASGSRETQYF,TGTGCCAGCCCAAGAGGGGCTAGCGGGAGCAGGGAGACCCAGTACTTC
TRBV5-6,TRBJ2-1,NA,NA,CASSRLPSSYNEQFF,TGTGCCAGCAGCCGGCTGCCCAGCTCCTACAATGAGCAGTTCTTC
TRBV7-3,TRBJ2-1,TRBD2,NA,CASNTGTSGRGEQFF,TGTGCCAGCAACACGGGGACTAGCGGGAGAGGGGAGCAGTTCTTC
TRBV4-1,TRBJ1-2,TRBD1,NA,CASSQAPRDRVYGYTF,TGCGCCAGCAGCCAAGCCCCTAGGGACAGGGTCTATGGCTACACCTTC
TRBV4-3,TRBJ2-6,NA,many,CASSLRDSSSGANVLTF,TGCGCCAGCAGCCTTCGAGATTCGAGCTCTGGGGCCAACGTCCTGACTTTC
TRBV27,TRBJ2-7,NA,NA,CASSFAGVGYEQYF,TGTGCCAGCAGTTTTGCAGGGGTAGGCTACGAGCAGTACTTC
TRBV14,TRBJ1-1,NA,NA,CASSQAGPYTEAFF,TGTGCCAGCAGCCAAGCAGGTCCGTACACTGAAGCTTTCTTT
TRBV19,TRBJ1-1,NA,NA,CASIEAGLNTEAFF,TGTGCCAGTATAGAAGCAGGGCTGAACACTGAAGCTTTCTTT
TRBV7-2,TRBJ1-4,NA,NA,CASSRDTEKLFF,TGTGCCAGCAGCCGGGACACCGAAAAACTGTTTTTT
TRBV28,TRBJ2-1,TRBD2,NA,CASSLLGTSGSGEQFF,TGTGCCAGCAGTTTATTAGGGACTAGCGGGAGTGGTGAGCAGTTCTTC
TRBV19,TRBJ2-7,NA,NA,CASGQSSYEQYF,TGTGCCAGTGGACAGAGCTCCTACGAGCAGTACTTC
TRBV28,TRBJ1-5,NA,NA,CASSWQVNQPQHF,TGTGCCAGCAGTTGGCAGGTCAATCAGCCCCAGCATTTT
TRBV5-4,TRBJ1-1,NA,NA,CASFYSGGAWTEAFF,TGTGCCAGCTTTTACTCGGGGGGCGCATGGACTGAAGCTTTCTTT